This paragraph reports one T cell receptor beta chain. This sample is drawn from a study of blood T cell repertoires in COVID-19. Looking at the study overall: Sites in the United States, Italy and Spain provided acute and convalescent COVID-19 samples.

This table comes from immunoSEQ multiplex PCR, and its TCRdb copy is limited to in-frame clones, with some not included. Of 150,000 to 200,000 clones in the sample, 82% were seen once. CDR1 and CDR2 (germline): SEHNR, FQNEAQ (reference sequence). This CDR3 has 14 residues. V was clipped by 5 bases and J by 2 bases; unmatched bases: 5. Specimen: PBMCs or T cells enriched from blood (not recorded which). V usage is TRBV7-9 and J usage is TRBJ2-5; TRBD1 agrees at 7 bases. This sequence originates from a man aged 60-69 years who had recovered from COVID-19. CDR3 sequence reads: CASSHTGEQETQYF. CDR3 nucleotides: TGTGCCAGCAGCCACACAGGGGAACAAGAGACCCAGTACTTC.